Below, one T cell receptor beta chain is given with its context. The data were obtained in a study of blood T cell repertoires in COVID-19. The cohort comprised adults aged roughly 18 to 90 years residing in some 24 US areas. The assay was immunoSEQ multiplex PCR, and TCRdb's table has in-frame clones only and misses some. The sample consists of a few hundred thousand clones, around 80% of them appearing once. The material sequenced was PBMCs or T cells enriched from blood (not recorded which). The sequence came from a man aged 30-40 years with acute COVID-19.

The CDR3 DNA reads as TGTGCCAGTAGTATGCAACGGCCCAGGGAAAAACTGTTTTTT. It encodes CASSMQRPREKLFF. The V and J genes are TRBV19 and TRBJ1-4; D unresolved. Germline CDR1 reads LNHDA; CDR2 reads SQIVND (reference sequence). V lost 3 bases to trimming and J lost 8 bases, with 13 bases between them. This CDR3 comprises 14 residues. Variable domain in full (rest from reference TRBV19 and TRBJ1-4): DGGITQSPKYLFRKEGQNVTLSCEQNLNHDAMYWYRQDPGQGLRLIYYSQIVNDFQKGDIAEGYSVSREKKESFPLTVTSAQKNPTAFYLCASSMQRPREKLFFGSGTQLSVL.